This section outlines one T cell receptor beta chain sequence together with its context. The data originate from a study of blood T cell repertoires in COVID-19. Whole-study context: The samples span acute and convalescent COVID-19 from the United States, Italy and Spain. In each case, the material was cDNA or gDNA derived from T cells, B-cell-depleted T cells, or PBMCs.

The CDR3 covers 20 residues. In the original workflow: Using reference gene primer amplification, nucleated cell counts were estimated. Produced via immunoSEQ multiplex PCR; TCRdb's table is partial and in-frame only. That table is the source of V, J and clone size, and D and trimming were worked out from the DNA. Here the sample spans 200,000 or so clones, over 80% being singletons. The sequenced sample was peripheral blood. The chain uses TRBV21-1 and TRBJ1-4; TRBD1, the table's D call, was not compared with the DNA. TRBV21-1 is shown as a pseudogene. The receptor comes from a woman aged 25 to 39 with acute or convalescent COVID-19. The CDR3 sequence: CASSKLQGSQGNGLGEKLFF. CDR3 DNA: TGTGCCAGCAGCAAATTACAGGGCTCCCAAGGGAACGGGCTAGGGGAAAAACTGTTTTTT.